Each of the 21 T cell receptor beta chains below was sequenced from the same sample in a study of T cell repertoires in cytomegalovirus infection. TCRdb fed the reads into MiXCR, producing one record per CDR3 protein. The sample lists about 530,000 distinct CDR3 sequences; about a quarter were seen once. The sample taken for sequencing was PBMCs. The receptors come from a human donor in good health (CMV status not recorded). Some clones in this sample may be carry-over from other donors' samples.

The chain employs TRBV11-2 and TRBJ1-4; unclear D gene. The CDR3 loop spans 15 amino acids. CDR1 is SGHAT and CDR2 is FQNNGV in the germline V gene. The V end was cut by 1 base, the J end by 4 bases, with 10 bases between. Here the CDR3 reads CASSLVAGYNEKLFF. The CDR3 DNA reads TGTGCCAGCAGCTTAGTGGCCGGTTATAATGAAAAACTGTTTTTT.

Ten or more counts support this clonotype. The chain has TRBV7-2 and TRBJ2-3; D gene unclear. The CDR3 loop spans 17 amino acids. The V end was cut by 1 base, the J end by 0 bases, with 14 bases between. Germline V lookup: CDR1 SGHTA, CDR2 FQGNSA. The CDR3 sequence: CASSLGFAATSTDTQYF. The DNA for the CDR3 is TGTGCCAGCAGCTTAGGTTTCGCGGCGACTAGCACAGATACGCAGTATTTT.

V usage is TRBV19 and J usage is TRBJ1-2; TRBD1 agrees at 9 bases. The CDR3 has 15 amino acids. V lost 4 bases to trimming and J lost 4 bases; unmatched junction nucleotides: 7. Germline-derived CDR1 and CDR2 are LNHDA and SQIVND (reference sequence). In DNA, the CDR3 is TGTGCCAGTAGTACGACAGGGGGAGCTCTCTATGGCTACACCTTC. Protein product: CASSTTGGALYGYTF.

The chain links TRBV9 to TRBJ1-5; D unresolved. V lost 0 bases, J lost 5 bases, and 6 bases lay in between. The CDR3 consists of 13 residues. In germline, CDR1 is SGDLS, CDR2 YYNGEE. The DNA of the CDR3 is TGTGCCAGCAGCGTAGCACAAGATCAGCCCCAGCATTTT. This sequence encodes CASSVAQDQPQHF. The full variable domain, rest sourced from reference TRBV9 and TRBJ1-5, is DSGVTQTPKHLITATGQRVTLRCSPRSGDLSVYWYQQSLDQGLQFLIQYYNGEERAKGNILERFSAQQFPDLHSELNLSSLELGDSALYFCASSVAQDQPQHFGDGTRLSIL.

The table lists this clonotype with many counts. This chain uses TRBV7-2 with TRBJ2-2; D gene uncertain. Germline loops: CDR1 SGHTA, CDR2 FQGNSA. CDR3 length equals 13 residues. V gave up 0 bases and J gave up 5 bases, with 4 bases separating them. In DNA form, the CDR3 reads TGTGCCAGCAGCTTAGCGCATACCGGGGAGCTGTTTTTT. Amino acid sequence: CASSLAHTGELFF.

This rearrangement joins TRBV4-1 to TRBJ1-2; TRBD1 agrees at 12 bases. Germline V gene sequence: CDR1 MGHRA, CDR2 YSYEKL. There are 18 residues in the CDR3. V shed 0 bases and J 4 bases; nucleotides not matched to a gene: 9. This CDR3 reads CASSQDQGTGGIGYGYTF. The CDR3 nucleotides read TGCGCCAGCAGCCAAGACCAGGGGACAGGGGGCATCGGCTATGGCTACACCTTC.

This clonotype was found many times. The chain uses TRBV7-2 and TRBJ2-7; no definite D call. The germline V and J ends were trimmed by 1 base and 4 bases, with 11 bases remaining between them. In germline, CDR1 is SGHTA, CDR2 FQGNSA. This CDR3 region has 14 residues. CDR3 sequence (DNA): TGTGCCAGCAGCTTAGACAGTACCATTTACGAGCAGTACGTC. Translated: CASSLDSTIYEQYV.

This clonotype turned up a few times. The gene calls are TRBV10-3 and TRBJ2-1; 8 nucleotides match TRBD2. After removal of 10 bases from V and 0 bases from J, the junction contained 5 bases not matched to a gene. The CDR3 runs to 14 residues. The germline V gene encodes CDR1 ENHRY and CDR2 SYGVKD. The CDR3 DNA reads TGTGCCACAGGTACTAGCGGCTCCTACAATGAGCAGTTCTTC. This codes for CATGTSGSYNEQFF.

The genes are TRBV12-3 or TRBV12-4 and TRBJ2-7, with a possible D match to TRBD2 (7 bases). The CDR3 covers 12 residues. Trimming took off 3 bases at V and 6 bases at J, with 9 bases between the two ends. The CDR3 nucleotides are TGTGCCAGCAGTTTGGGGGGGGCCGAGCAGTACTTC. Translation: CASSLGGAEQYF.

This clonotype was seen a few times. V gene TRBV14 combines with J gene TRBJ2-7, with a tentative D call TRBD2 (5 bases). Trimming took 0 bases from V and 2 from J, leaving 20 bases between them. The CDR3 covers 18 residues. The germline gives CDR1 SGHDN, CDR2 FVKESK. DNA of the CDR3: TGTGCCAGCAGCCAAGAAATTAGTATGGCAGGACTTGCCTACGAGCAGTACTTC. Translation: CASSQEISMAGLAYEQYF. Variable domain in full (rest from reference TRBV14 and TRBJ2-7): EAGVTQFPSHSVIEKGQTVTLRCDPISGHDNLYWYRRVMGKEIKFLLHFVKESKQDESGMPNNRFLAERTGGTYSTLKVQPAELEDSGVYFCASSQEISMAGLAYEQYFGPGTRLTVT.

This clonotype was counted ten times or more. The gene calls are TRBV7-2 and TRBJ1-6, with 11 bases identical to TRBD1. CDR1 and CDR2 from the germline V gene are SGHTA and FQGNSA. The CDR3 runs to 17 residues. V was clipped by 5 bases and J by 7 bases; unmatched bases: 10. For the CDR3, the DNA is TGTGCCAGCAGCGGTCGGACAGGGGGCTCGGGGAATTCACCCCTCCACTTT. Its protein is CASSGRTGGSGNSPLHF.

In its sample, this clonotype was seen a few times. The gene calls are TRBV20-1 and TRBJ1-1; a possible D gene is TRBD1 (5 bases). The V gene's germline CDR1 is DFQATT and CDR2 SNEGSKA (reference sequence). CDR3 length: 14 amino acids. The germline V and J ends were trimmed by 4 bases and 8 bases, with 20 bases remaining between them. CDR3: CSATPQTAATEAFF. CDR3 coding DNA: TGCAGTGCTACACCACAGACAGCGGCTACCGAAGCTTTCTTT.

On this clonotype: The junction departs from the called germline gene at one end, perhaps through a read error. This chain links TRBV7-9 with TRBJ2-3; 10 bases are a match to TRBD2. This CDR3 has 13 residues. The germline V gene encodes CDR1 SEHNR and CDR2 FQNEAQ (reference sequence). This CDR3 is CAYEREGRDTKYF. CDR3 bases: TGTGCCTACGAGCGGGAGGGCCGAGATACGAAGTATTTT.

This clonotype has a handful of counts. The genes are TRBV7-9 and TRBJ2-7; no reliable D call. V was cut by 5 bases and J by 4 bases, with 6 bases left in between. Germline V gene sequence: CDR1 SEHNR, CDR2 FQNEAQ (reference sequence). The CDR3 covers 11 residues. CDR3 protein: CASSTIYEQYF. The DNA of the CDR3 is TGTGCCAGCAGCACAATATACGAGCAGTACTTC.

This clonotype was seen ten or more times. The CDR3 DNA reads as TGTGCCAGCAGCTTAGGTGGAGCGGGTGGAACCACAGATACGCAGTATTTT. It yields the protein CASSLGGAGGTTDTQYF. The chain combines TRBV7-2 with TRBJ2-3; TRBD2 might be the D (6 bases). Deletions cut 1 base from V and 2 bases from J, with 16 bases between. In germline, CDR1 is SGHTA, CDR2 FQGNSA. This CDR3 comprises 17 residues.

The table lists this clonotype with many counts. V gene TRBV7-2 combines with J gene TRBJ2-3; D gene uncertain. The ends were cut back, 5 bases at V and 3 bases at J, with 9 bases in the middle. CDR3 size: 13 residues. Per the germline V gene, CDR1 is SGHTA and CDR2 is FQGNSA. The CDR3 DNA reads TGTGCCAGCAGCCCCCGACGTACAGATACGCAGTATTTT. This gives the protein CASSPRRTDTQYF.

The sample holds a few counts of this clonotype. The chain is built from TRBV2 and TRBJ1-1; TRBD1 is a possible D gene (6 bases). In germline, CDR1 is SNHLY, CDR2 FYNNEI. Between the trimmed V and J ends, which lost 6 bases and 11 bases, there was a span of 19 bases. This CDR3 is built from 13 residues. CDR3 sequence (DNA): TGTGCCAGCAGGCGGGACTCACAAGGGGGGGCTTTCTTT. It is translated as CASRRDSQGGAFF.

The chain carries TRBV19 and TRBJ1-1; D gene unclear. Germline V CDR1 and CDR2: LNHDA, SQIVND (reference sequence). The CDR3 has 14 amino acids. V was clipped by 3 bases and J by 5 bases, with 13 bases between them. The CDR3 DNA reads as TGTGCCAGTAGTATCTGGGAGCCGGTAACTGAAGCTTTCTTT. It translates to CASSIWEPVTEAFF. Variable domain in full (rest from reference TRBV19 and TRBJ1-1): DGGITQSPKYLFRKEGQNVTLSCEQNLNHDAMYWYRQDPGQGLRLIYYSQIVNDFQKGDIAEGYSVSREKKESFPLTVTSAQKNPTAFYLCASSIWEPVTEAFFGQGTRLTVV.

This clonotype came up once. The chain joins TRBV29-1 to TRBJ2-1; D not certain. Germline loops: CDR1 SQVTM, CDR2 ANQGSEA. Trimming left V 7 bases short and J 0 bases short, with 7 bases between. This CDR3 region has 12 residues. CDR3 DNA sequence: TGCAGCGCGGCAAGCTCCTACAATGAGCAGTTCTTC. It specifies CSAASSYNEQFF.

The chain's CDR3 is CASSTQGEDTEAFF. The CDR3, as DNA: TGTGCCAGCAGCACACAGGGGGAGGACACTGAAGCTTTCTTT. The chain carries TRBV7-9 and TRBJ1-1; 8 bases agree with TRBD1. The germline gives CDR1 SEHNR, CDR2 FQNEAQ (reference sequence). The CDR3 is made up of 14 amino acids. Trimming took 5 bases from V and 3 from J; bases not matched to a gene: 5.

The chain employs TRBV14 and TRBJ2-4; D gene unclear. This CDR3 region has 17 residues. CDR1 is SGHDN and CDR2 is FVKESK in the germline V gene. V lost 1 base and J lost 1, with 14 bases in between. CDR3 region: CASSQVKGWLAKNIQYF. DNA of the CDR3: TGTGCCAGCAGCCAAGTTAAGGGTTGGTTGGCCAAAAACATTCAGTACTTC.